The clone carrying this T cell receptor (beta chain) was seen just once. The antigen is undetermined. This sample is part of a study of cytomegalovirus exposure and HLA in healthy donors. The PCR was carried out with 60 Vbeta primers and 13 Jbeta primers. Libraries were prepared by immunoSEQ multiplex PCR; TCRdb keeps only in-frame clonotypes and omits some of them. The data show approximately 120,000 clones, approximately 80% seen once. Notes on the study in general: Listed as cytomegalovirus-associated were around 160 TCR beta chains.

This CDR3 is 15 amino acids long. Germline lookup yields CDR1 SGHRS and CDR2 YFSETQ. Trimming removed 4 bases from V and 2 bases from J, with 10 bases in between. It was healthy bone marrow donors who served as donors. The chain joins TRBV5-1 to TRBJ2-6, with D possibly matching TRBD2 (6 bases). The receptor was derived from a man aged 50 to 60 in good health and CMV-seronegative. Sequenced input: PBMCs. In DNA form, the CDR3 reads TGCGCCAGCAGCGGAGGGTTGGCTGGGGCCAACGTCCTGACTTTC. This gives the protein CASSGGLAGANVLTF.